A single TCR beta chain is shown here with its context. Its antigen is as yet unknown. The sample belongs to a study of T cell repertoires in cytomegalovirus infection. Study overall: As its CMV epitopes, the study selected recently identified HLA-C-restricted and well-studied HLA-B-restricted targets. In public TCR beta signatures, there were indications of both CMV infection and matching HLA type.

Overall study results and limits: Totalled public TCR beta family frequency picked out people who carried CMV plus the relevant HLA. The response measured ex vivo was dominated by TCR beta clonotypes (HLA-C-restricted and CMV-specific).

TCRdb analysed the reads with MiXCR anew, one entry per CDR3 protein. The table shows just over 450,000 distinct CDR3 sequences, with under 45% occurring only once. The V gene's germline CDR1 is SGHDT and CDR2 YYEEEE. Trimming removed 7 bases from V and 6 bases from J; junction bases left unmatched: 6. The CDR3 has 13 amino acids. The material was cultured PBMCs, obtained from culture after CMV antigen stimulation. The chain joins TRBV5-6 to TRBJ2-7; 11 nucleotides align to TRBD2. The clonotype comes from a human donor in good health (CMV status not recorded). Some clones in this sample may be carry-over from other donors' samples. CDR3 bases: TGTGCCAGCCAGACTAGCGGGATCTCCGAGCAGTACTTC. This encodes CASQTSGISEQYF.